One and the same sample provided the 21 T cell receptor beta chains below, sequenced in a study of technical replicates of blood from a handful of donors. Profiled with immunoSEQ multiplex PCR; TCRdb holds only in-frame clones, not every one. Altogether about 84,000 clones are present, almost 98% being singletons, with the ten largest covering less than 0.2%. Sequencing was done on a sample of T cells isolated from PBMCs. The receptor set was obtained from a human donor in good health.

The V call is TRBV5-1, the J call TRBJ1-2; D remains ambiguous. The CDR3 contains 12 residues. Germline values: CDR1 SGHRS, CDR2 YFSETQ. Deletions cut 0 bases from V and 3 bases from J, with 3 bases between. The CDR3 sequence: CASSLAYYGYTF. CDR3 nucleotide sequence: TGCGCCAGCAGCTTGGCTTACTATGGCTACACCTTC.

This rearrangement joins TRBV6-5 to TRBJ1-1, with D uncertain. Trimming shortened V by 6 bases and J by 2 bases, and 13 bases separated the two germline ends. The germline V gene encodes CDR1 MNHEY and CDR2 SVGAGI. The CDR3 runs to 14 residues. CDR3 region: CASRPILVNTEAFF. The CDR3 DNA sequence: TGTGCCAGCAGACCCATACTCGTCAACACTGAAGCTTTCTTT.

This chain uses TRBV6-5 with TRBJ2-1; 8 positions match TRBD2. The length of the CDR3 is 16 residues. J gave up 9 bases and V 0 bases, and 10 bases lay outside the gene matches. Germline V lookup: CDR1 MNHEY, CDR2 SVGAGI. CDR3 loop: CASSYSMTGGLGEQFF. Written as DNA, the CDR3 is TGTGCCAGCAGTTACTCTATGACGGGGGGGCTTGGTGAGCAGTTCTTC.

With regard to this clone: In the same sample, other DNA sequences code for this CDR3. The chain employs TRBV7-9 and TRBJ1-1; D is possibly TRBD1 (5 bases). CDR1 is SEHNR and CDR2 is FQNEAQ in the germline V gene (reference sequence). The V and J ends lost 1 base and 8 bases respectively, with 8 bases between them. The CDR3 extends over 12 amino acids. The CDR3 nucleotides are TGTGCCAGCAGCTTAGGGACAACGGAAGCTTTCTTT. Its translation: CASSLGTTEAFF.

The V and J genes are TRBV6-5 and TRBJ2-7; 7 bases align to TRBD2. Germline values: CDR1 MNHEY, CDR2 SVGAGI. V gave up 5 bases and J gave up 5 bases; unmatched junction bases: 12. The CDR3 is 15 residues long. The CDR3 protein is CASSTPRRELHEQYF. The DNA of the CDR3 is TGTGCCAGCAGTACCCCGCGGCGGGAGCTCCACGAGCAGTACTTC.

J is TRBJ1-1 and V is TRBV11-3, with 8 nucleotides matching TRBD1. CDR1 is SGHNT and CDR2 is YENEEA in the germline V gene. After removal of 4 bases from V and 0 bases from J, the junction contained 1 base not matched to a gene. This CDR3 spans 14 amino acids. The CDR3 sequence is CASSWTGLNTEAFF. CDR3 sequence (DNA): TGTGCCAGCAGCTGGACAGGGTTGAACACTGAAGCTTTCTTT. The full variable domain, with the rest looked up from reference TRBV11-3 and TRBJ1-1, is EAGVVQSPRYKIIEKKQPVAFWCNPISGHNTLYWYLQNLGQGPELLIRYENEEAVDDSQLPKDRFSAERLKGVDSTLKIQPAELGDSAVYLCASSWTGLNTEAFFGQGTRLTVV.

This sequence joins TRBV5-1 and TRBJ2-3; 8 nucleotides match TRBD2. This CDR3 comprises 15 residues. The trim removed 4 bases at V and 7 bases at J, leaving 11 bases unmatched. The germline CDR1 and CDR2 sequences are SGHRS and YFSETQ. CDR3 nucleotides: TGCGCCAGCAGCGACGGACTAGCCCGAGGGTATACGCAGTATTTT. It specifies CASSDGLARGYTQYF.

This clone was recorded only once. V and J are TRBV5-6 and TRBJ2-5; D is perhaps TRBD1 (5 bases). Trimming removed 0 bases from V and 5 bases from J, with 8 bases in between. Germline V lookup: CDR1 SGHDT, CDR2 YYEEEE. This CDR3 is built from 13 residues. CDR3 amino acids: CASSLAGPETQYF. The CDR3 coding sequence is TGTGCCAGCAGCTTGGCAGGGCCCGAGACCCAGTACTTC.

The genes are TRBV4-1 and TRBJ2-1; 8 bases are shared with TRBD1. V trimming: 6 bases; J trimming: 7 bases; junction bases outside the gene matches: 11. Germline V gene lookup returns CDR1 MGHRA and CDR2 YSYEKL. The length of the CDR3 is 15 residues. The CDR3 region has the DNA TGCGCCAGCAGGGATACAGGGGGAACGGGAAATGAGCAGTTCTTC. Its protein product is CASRDTGGTGNEQFF.

As to this clone: The germline gene is not matched at one end of the junction; a read error may be the cause. CDR3 protein: CASSFSRVFQKTQYF. The CDR3 region has the DNA TGTGCCAGCAGCTTTTCGAGGGTGTTCCAAAAGACCCAGTACTTC. The rearrangement joins TRBV11-2 to TRBJ2-5; D is possibly TRBD2 (5 bases). The length of the CDR3 is 15 residues. Germline assignment: CDR1 SGHAT and CDR2 FQNNGV.

The chain joins TRBV5-1 to TRBJ1-2; 8 nucleotides agree with TRBD1. CDR3 size: 17 residues. The ends lost 1 base at V and 3 bases at J; junction bases unmatched: 11. Germline values: CDR1 SGHRS, CDR2 YFSETQ. The CDR3 protein is CASSLRSPGQEYYGYTF. Written as DNA, the CDR3 is TGCGCCAGCAGCTTGCGGAGTCCGGGACAGGAATACTATGGCTACACCTTC.

The chain couples TRBV7-3 to TRBJ2-7; D ambiguous. The germline V and J ends were trimmed by 2 bases and 4 bases, with 9 bases remaining between them. The CDR3 contains 13 residues. Germline V gene lookup returns CDR1 SGHTA and CDR2 FQGTGA. The CDR3: CASSLSPSYEQYF. The CDR3 bases are TGTGCCAGCAGCTTATCCCCCAGTTACGAGCAGTACTTC. Full variable domain (missing parts from reference TRBV7-3 and TRBJ2-7): GAGVSQTPSNKVTEKGKYVELRCDPISGHTALYWYRQSLGQGPEFLIYFQGTGAADDSGLPNDRFFAVRPEGSVSTLKIQRTERGDSAVYLCASSLSPSYEQYFGPGTRLTVT.

The genes are TRBV18 and TRBJ2-7; D is ambiguous. With 3 bases removed from V and 2 bases from J, the gap between germline ends came to 14 bases. CDR3 size: 15 residues. CDR1 KGHSH and CDR2 LQKENI come from the germline V gene. The CDR3 nucleotides read TGTGCCAGCTCACCCCCTCAGGCAAATCCCTACGAGCAGTACTTC. Translation: CASSPPQANPYEQYF.

This rearrangement joins TRBV6-1 to TRBJ1-6; 7 bases map to TRBD1. This CDR3 has 14 residues. Unmatched junction bases numbered 7, after V lost 1 base and J lost 13 bases. Per germline, CDR1 MNHNS and CDR2 SASEGT. The CDR3 loop reads CASSEVGTARPLHF. CDR3 nucleotides: TGTGCCAGCAGTGAAGTAGGGACAGCCAGGCCCCTCCACTTT.

This chain joins TRBV7-6 and TRBJ2-7, with 8 bases lining up with TRBD1. The V segment lost 7 bases and the J segment 2 bases; nucleotides outside the gene matches: 10. The CDR3 runs 15 residues. The germline gives CDR1 SGHVS, CDR2 FNYEAQ. CDR3 sequence (DNA): TGTGCCAGCACCGGAACAGGGGGTAGGACCTACGAGCAGTACTTC. Residues: CASTGTGGRTYEQYF. Variable domain in full (rest from reference TRBV7-6 and TRBJ2-7): GAGVSQSPRYKVTKRGQDVALRCDPISGHVSLYWYRQALGQGPEFLTYFNYEAQQDKSGLPNDRFSAERPEGSISTLTIQRTEQRDSAMYRCASTGTGGRTYEQYFGPGTRLTVT.

V and J are TRBV25-1 and TRBJ2-7; maybe TRBD2 (6 bases). Trimming took off 3 bases at V and 2 bases at J, with 11 bases between the two ends. The germline CDR1 and CDR2 sequences are MGHDK and SYGVNS. This CDR3 has 14 amino acids. The chain's CDR3 is CASSDPSATYEQYF. CDR3 DNA: TGTGCCAGCAGTGACCCTAGCGCAACCTACGAGCAGTACTTC.

The J gene is TRBJ2-3, the V gene TRBV7-5; the D segment call TRBD2 is taken from the table without a DNA check. TRBV7-5 is annotated as a pseudogene. The CDR3 runs to 16 residues. The CDR3 protein is CVRSLGGLGNTDTQYF. CDR3 bases: TGTGTCAGAAGCTTAGGGGGACTAGGTAACACAGATACGCAGTATTTT.

The chain's CDR3 is CASSLLGQGLNYGYTF. Written as DNA, the CDR3 is TGCGCCAGCAGCTTGTTGGGACAGGGACTAAACTATGGCTACACCTTC. The rearrangement links TRBV5-1 to TRBJ1-2; TRBD1 matches at 9 bases. The CDR3 covers 16 residues. The junction had 6 bases not matched to a gene; V was cut back by 1 base and J by 2 bases. Germline CDR1 and CDR2: SGHRS and YFSETQ. The full variable domain, with the rest looked up from reference TRBV5-1 and TRBJ1-2, is KAGVTQTPRYLIKTRGQQVTLSCSPISGHRSVSWYQQTPGQGLQFLFEYFSETQRNKGNFPGRFSGRQFSNSRSEMNVSTLELGDSALYLCASSLLGQGLNYGYTFGSGTRLTVV.

V usage is TRBV5-1 and J usage is TRBJ1-2; weak D call: TRBD1 (5 bases). CDR3 length equals 15 residues. Trimming removed 4 bases from V and 2 bases from J, with 15 bases in between. Germline V gene lookup returns CDR1 SGHRS and CDR2 YFSETQ. In DNA form, the CDR3 reads TGCGCCAGCAGCGGTTCCGGGGGGTCAAACTATGGCTACACCTTC. Residues: CASSGSGGSNYGYTF. Using reference TRBV5-1 and TRBJ1-2 for the parts outside the CDR3, the full variable domain is KAGVTQTPRYLIKTRGQQVTLSCSPISGHRSVSWYQQTPGQGLQFLFEYFSETQRNKGNFPGRFSGRQFSNSRSEMNVSTLELGDSALYLCASSGSGGSNYGYTFGSGTRLTVV.

The J gene is TRBJ1-2, the V gene TRBV29-1; a possible D gene is TRBD1 (5 bases). Between the trimmed V and J ends, which lost 3 bases and 3 bases, there was a span of 14 bases. Germline CDR1 reads SQVTM; CDR2 reads ANQGSEA. The CDR3 spans 14 residues. The CDR3 sequence is CSVDLGGYHYGYTF. In DNA, the CDR3 is TGCAGCGTTGATTTGGGGGGATATCACTATGGCTACACCTTC.

The chain employs TRBV27 and TRBJ1-2, with D possibly matching TRBD1 (6 bases). V was trimmed by 5 bases and J by 4 bases, leaving 17 bases between them. Looked up from germline, CDR1 is MNHEY and CDR2 is SMNVEV (reference sequence). This CDR3 has 15 residues. The CDR3 nucleotides read TGTGCCAGCAGTCCGGGACACCAGGTCCCCTATGGCTACACCTTC. Its protein is CASSPGHQVPYGYTF.